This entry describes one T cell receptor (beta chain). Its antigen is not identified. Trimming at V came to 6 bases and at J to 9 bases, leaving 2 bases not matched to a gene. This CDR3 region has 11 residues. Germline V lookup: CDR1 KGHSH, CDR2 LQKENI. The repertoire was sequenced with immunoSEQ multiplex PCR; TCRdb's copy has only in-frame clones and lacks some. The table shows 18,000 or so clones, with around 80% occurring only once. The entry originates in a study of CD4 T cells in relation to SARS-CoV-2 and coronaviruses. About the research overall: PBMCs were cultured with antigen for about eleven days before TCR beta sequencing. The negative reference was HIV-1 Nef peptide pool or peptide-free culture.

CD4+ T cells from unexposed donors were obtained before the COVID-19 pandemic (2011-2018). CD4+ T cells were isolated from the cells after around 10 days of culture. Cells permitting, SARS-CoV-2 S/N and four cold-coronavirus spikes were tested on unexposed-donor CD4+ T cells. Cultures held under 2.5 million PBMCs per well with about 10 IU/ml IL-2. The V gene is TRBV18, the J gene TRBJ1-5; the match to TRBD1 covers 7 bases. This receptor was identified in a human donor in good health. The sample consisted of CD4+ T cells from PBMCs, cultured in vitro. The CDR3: CASSRGGPQHF. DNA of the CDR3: TGTGCCAGCTCCAGGGGGGGGCCCCAGCATTTT.